This T cell receptor (beta chain) was identified in a study of OX40 agonist ivuxolimab in advanced cancers. For context, the study as a whole: Ivuxolimab was a fully human IgG2 agonistic monoclonal antibody targeting the costimulatory receptor OX40 (CD134). Intravenous ivuxolimab was administered to patients every 2 weeks at six dose levels: 0.01, 0.1, 0.3, 1.5, 3 and 10 mg/kg. Among the approximately 50 dose-escalation patients, around 20 had hepatocellular carcinoma, 15 or so melanoma, 9 renal cell carcinoma and 9 head and neck cancer. In the dose-escalation cohort, 70% to 90% of patients were male, and the mean age was approximately 60 years with a range of roughly 20 to 79. Prior anti-PD-1, anti-PD-L1 or anti-CTLA-4 therapy was permitted, and approximately 39% of dose-escalation patients had received checkpoint inhibitors. Three dose-escalation patients achieved partial responses, one with hepatocellular carcinoma and two with cutaneous melanoma. The purpose of peripheral TCRbeta sequencing was to test whether ivuxolimab changed TCR sequence diversity and led to clonal T-cell expansion. The monotherapy dose-escalation portion (N ≈ 55 patients) of the phase I ivuxolimab trial is reported in the paper. The paper's findings and limits, for the study overall: After ivuxolimab, expanded clones were on average more numerous among CD8+ T cells than among CD4+ T cells. The antigen specificity of the clonally expanded peripheral T cells was not determined. In the 0.1-3.0 mg/kg groups, partial responders were among the patients with the lowest normalized peripheral clonal expansion, particularly in CD8+ T cells. At doses from 0.1 to 3.0 mg/kg, clonal expansion was seen in both CD4+ and CD8+ blood T cells between baseline and week 6. Low levels of normalized T-cell clonal expansion were also seen in some nonresponding patients.

Genomic DNA was isolated from the sorted cells so that the TCRbeta CDR3 region could be sequenced. TCRbeta CDR3 regions were sequenced using the immunoSEQ Assay. This immuneACCESS table, as held by TCRdb, lists in-frame sequences with V and J called but not all clones. Of the missing ones, under half trace to an unresolved V gene in checked studies; the others have no known cause. The sample data list approximately 68,000 clones, and approximately 81% of these were observed just once. The ten top clones hold approximately 2.1% of the sample. As concerns this clone: No antigen is known for it. One base away there is no much larger clone; base qualities are not given.

Patients with autoimmune disease history or receiving systemic immunosuppression were excluded from the trial. In every dose cohort, peripheral blood was drawn for TCR sequencing at baseline, cycle 4 day 1, and cycle 7 day 1. The samples were drawn from a first-in-human, open-label, multicenter phase I dose-escalation trial of ivuxolimab. The trial enrolled adults with locally advanced or metastatic head and neck squamous cell, hepatocellular, melanoma or renal cell carcinoma. Before TCR sequencing, CD4+ T cells and CD8+ T cells were sorted from peripheral blood as separate populations. The CDR3 contains 15 residues, cysteine and phenylalanine counted. This entry keeps only the CDR3 DNA: 45 bases, framed from base 1. Via the germline V gene, CDR1 is LGHNA and CDR2 YSLEER. V loses 1 base, J loses 3 bases, and the germline ends lie 10 bases apart.

The origin of this receptor is an adult with an advanced solid tumor such as melanoma, head and neck, liver or kidney cancer. The sample here was CD4+ or CD8+ T cells sorted from blood, taken in a trial of the OX40 agonist ivuxolimab. This chain is built from TRBV4-3 and TRBJ2-1; too little of a D gene remains to name it. The DNA reads as follows: TGCGCCAGCAGCCAAGGGGCTCAGAGCTACAATGAGCAGTTCTTC. Translated, this gives CASSQGAQSYNEQFF.